This TCR beta chain came from a study of early T cells in non-severe SARS-CoV-2 infection. Ten or more counts support this clonotype. Its antigen is as yet unknown. General observations from the study: There was a bias toward anti-spike CD8 responses in VDJdb matching, which missed private and CD4 specificities.

Unique molecular identifiers were attached to individual cDNA molecules. TCRdb reprocessed the 5' RACE reads with MiXCR, giving one entry per CDR3 protein. Among tens of thousands of distinct CDR3 sequences, about 6% were seen once, and the ten largest hold less than 9.5%. The CDR3 is 17 amino acids. Trimming removed 3 bases from V and 5 bases from J; junction bases left unmatched: 15. Germline V gene data show CDR1 as SGHAT and CDR2 as FQNNGV. Material: whole blood. The TCR originated in an adult who was a healthcare worker with PCR-confirmed SARS-CoV-2 infection or an uninfected control (not recorded which). V is TRBV11-2 and J is TRBJ1-1; the match to TRBD1 covers 7 bases. The CDR3 DNA reads as TGTGCCAGCAGCTTGATGGTTTGGACAGGCGAAGGTACTGAAGCTTTCTTT. The encoded protein is CASSLMVWTGEGTEAFF.